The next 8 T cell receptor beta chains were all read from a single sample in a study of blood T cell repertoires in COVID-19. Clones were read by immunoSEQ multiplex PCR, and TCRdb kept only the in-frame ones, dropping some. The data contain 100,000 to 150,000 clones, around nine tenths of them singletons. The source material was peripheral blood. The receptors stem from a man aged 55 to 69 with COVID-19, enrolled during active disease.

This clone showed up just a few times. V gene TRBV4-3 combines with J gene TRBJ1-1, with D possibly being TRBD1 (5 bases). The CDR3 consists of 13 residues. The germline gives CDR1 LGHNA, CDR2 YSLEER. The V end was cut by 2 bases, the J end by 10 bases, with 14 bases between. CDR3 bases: TGCGCCAGCAGCCAACCCCCGGGGACTCCAGCTTTCTTT. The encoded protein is CASSQPPGTPAFF.

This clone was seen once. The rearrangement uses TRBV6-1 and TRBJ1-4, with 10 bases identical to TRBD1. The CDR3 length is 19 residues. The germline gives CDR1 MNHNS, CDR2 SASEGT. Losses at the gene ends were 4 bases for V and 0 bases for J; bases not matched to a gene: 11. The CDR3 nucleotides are TGTGCCAGCAGTGTACAGCCTAGGACAGGGGGGTCAACTAATGAAAAACTGTTTTTT. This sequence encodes CASSVQPRTGGSTNEKLFF.

CDR3 amino acids: CAGGGEETQYF. The CDR3 DNA sequence: TGTGCCGGGGGGGGAGAAGAGACCCAGTACTTC. This chain connects TRBV2 to TRBJ2-5, with 7 bases identical to TRBD2. Germline V gene lookup returns CDR1 SNHLY and CDR2 FYNNEI. The CDR3 contains 11 residues. Trimming took 11 bases from V and 3 from J; bases not matched to a gene: 3.

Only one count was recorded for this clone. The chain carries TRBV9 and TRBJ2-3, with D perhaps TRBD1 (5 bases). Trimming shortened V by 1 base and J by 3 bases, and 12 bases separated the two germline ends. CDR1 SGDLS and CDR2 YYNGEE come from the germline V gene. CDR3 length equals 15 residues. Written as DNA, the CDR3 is TGTGCCAGCAGCGTAACCGGTGGGGCGACAGATACGCAGTATTTT. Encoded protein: CASSVTGGATDTQYF.

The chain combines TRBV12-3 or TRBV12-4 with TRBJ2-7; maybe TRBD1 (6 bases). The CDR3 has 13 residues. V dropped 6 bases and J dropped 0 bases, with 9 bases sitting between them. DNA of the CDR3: TGTGCCAGCAGCGGGACAAGCTCCTACGAGCAGTACTTC. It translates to CASSGTSSYEQYF.

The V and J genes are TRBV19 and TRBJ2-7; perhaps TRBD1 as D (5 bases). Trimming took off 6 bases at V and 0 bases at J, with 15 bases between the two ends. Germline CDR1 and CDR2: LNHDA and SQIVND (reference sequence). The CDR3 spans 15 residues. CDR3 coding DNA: TGTGCCAGTAGCCCCCAGGGCAGGGCCTCCTACGAGCAGTACTTC. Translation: CASSPQGRASYEQYF. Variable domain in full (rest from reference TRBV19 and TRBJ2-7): DGGITQSPKYLFRKEGQNVTLSCEQNLNHDAMYWYRQDPGQGLRLIYYSQIVNDFQKGDIAEGYSVSREKKESFPLTVTSAQKNPTAFYLCASSPQGRASYEQYFGPGTRLTVT.

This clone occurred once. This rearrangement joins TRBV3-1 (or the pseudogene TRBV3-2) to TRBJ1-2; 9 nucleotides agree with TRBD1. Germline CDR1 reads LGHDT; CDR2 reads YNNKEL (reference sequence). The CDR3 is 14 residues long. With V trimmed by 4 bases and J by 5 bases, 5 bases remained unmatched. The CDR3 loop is CASSLPGTGYGYTF. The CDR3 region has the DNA TGTGCCAGCAGCCTCCCCGGGACAGGGTATGGCTACACCTTC.

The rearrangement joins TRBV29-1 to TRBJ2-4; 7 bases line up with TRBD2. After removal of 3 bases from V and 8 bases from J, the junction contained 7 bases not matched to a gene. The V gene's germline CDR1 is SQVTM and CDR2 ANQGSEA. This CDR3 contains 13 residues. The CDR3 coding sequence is TGCAGCGTTGAGGGAGGGGAGGCGGACATTCAGTACTTC. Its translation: CSVEGGEADIQYF.